The entry that follows covers one TCR beta chain sequence. For recovered donors of Cohort 3, there were two negative PCRs, clearance, or symptom resolution. This sample is part of a study of blood T cell repertoires in COVID-19. Study information: The analysed material was cDNA or gDNA that came from T cells, B-cell-depleted T cells, or PBMCs.

Clones were read by immunoSEQ multiplex PCR, and TCRdb kept only the in-frame ones, dropping some. The data show 150,000 to 200,000 clones, 88% seen once. This clonotype was obtained from a woman in her forties or fifties who had recovered from COVID-19. Sample: PBMCs or T cells enriched from blood (not recorded which).

The CDR3 DNA reads TGTGCCAGCAGCAACCAGGACATGAACACTGAAGCTTTCTTT. Translating gives CASSNQDMNTEAFF. The rearrangement links TRBV7-8 to TRBJ1-1; maybe TRBD1 (5 bases). The CDR3 covers 14 residues. Deletions cut 5 bases from V and 0 bases from J, with 10 bases between. Germline V lookup: CDR1 SGHVS, CDR2 FQNEAQ.